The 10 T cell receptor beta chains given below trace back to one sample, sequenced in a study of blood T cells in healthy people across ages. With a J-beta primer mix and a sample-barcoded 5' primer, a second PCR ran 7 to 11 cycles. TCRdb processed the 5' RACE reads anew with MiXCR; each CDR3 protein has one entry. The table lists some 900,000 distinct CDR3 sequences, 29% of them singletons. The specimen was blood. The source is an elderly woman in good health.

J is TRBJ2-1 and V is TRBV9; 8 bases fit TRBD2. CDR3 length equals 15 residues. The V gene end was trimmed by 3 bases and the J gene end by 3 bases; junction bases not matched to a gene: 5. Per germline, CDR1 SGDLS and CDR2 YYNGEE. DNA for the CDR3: TGTGCCAGCAGCGCACCCGGGACTAGCTACAATGAGCAGTTCTTC. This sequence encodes CASSAPGTSYNEQFF.

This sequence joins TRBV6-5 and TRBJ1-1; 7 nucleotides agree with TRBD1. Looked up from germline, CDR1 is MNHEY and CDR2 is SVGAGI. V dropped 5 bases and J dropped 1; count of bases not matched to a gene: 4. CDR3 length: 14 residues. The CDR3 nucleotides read TGTGCCAGCAGTACAGGGGCGGGGAACACTGAAGCTTTCTTT. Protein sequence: CASSTGAGNTEAFF.

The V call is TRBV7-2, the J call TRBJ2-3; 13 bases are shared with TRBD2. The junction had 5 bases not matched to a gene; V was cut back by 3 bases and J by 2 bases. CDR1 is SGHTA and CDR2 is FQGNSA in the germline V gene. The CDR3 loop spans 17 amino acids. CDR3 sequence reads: CASSLKGLAGYTDTQYF. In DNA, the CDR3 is TGTGCCAGCAGCTTGAAGGGACTAGCGGGGTACACAGATACGCAGTATTTT.

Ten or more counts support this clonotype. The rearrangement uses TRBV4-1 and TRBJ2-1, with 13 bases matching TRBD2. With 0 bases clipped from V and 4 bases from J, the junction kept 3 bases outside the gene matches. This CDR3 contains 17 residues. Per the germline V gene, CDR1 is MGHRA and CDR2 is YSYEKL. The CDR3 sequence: CASSQDRTSGGYNEQFF. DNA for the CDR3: TGCGCCAGCAGCCAAGACCGGACTAGCGGGGGTTACAATGAGCAGTTCTTC.

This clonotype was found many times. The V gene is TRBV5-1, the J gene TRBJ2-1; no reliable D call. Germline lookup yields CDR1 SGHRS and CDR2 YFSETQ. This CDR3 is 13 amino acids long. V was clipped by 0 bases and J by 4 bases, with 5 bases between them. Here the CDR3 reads CASSLEWYNEQFF. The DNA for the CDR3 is TGCGCCAGCAGCTTGGAATGGTACAATGAGCAGTTCTTC.

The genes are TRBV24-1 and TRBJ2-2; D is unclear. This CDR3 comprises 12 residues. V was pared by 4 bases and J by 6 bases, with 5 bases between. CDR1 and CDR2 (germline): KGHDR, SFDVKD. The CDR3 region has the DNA TGTGCCACCAGTGAGGGTCCCGGGGAGCTGTTTTTT. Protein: CATSEGPGELFF.

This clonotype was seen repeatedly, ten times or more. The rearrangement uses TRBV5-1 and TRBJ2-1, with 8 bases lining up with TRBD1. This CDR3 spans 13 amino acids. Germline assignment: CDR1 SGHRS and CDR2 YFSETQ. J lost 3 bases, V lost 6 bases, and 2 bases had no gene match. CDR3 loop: CASTQGGYNEQFF. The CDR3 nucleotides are TGCGCCAGCACACAGGGGGGCTACAATGAGCAGTTCTTC.

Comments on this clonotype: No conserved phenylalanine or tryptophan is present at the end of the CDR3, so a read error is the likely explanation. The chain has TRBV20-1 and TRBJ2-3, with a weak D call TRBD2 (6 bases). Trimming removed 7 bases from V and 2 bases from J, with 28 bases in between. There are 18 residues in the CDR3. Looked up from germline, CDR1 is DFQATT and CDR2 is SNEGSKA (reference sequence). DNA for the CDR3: TGCAGTGGCGTCGTTCCGGGAAGTATAGCGGCCCACACAGATACGCAGTATTTG. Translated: CSGVVPGSIAAHTDTQYL.

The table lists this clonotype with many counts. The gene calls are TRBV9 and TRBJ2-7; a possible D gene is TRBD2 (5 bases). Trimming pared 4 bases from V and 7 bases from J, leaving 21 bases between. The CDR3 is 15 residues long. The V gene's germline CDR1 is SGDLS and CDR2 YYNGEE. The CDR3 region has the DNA TGTGCCAGCAGCCCTACGTTGAACGGGGTGATAGAGCAGTACTTC. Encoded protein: CASSPTLNGVIEQYF.

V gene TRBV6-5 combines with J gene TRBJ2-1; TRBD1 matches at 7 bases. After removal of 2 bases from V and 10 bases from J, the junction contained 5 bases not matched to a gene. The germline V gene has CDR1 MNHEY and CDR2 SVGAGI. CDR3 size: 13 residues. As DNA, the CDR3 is TGTGCCAGCAGTTACAGAGGGGGCTACGAGCAGTTCTTC. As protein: CASSYRGGYEQFF.